This TCR beta chain was sequenced for a study of blood T cell repertoires in COVID-19. For the study at large: The United States, Italy and Spain were the sources of the acute and convalescent COVID-19 samples. T cells, B-cell-depleted T cells, or PBMCs supplied cDNA or gDNA.

Germline V CDR1 and CDR2: LNHDA, SQIVND (reference sequence). Unmatched junction bases numbered 11, after V lost 6 bases and J lost 2 bases. This CDR3 comprises 18 residues. In the source study's methods: Scientists estimated how many nucleated cells there were by amplifying reference gene primers. Clones were read by immunoSEQ multiplex PCR, and TCRdb kept only the in-frame ones, dropping some. V and J calls and clone size are given by that table; D and trimming were obtained from the DNA. The sample consists of about 80,000 clones, less than 85% of them appearing once. The chain carries TRBV19 and TRBJ2-6; 9 bases are shared with TRBD1. Specimen: peripheral blood. The clonotype originates from a human donor in a cohort sampled during active COVID-19. The CDR3 spells CASSRQGTGLPGANVLTF. CDR3 bases: TGTGCCAGTAGCCGGCAGGGGACAGGGCTCCCTGGGGCCAACGTCCTGACTTTC.